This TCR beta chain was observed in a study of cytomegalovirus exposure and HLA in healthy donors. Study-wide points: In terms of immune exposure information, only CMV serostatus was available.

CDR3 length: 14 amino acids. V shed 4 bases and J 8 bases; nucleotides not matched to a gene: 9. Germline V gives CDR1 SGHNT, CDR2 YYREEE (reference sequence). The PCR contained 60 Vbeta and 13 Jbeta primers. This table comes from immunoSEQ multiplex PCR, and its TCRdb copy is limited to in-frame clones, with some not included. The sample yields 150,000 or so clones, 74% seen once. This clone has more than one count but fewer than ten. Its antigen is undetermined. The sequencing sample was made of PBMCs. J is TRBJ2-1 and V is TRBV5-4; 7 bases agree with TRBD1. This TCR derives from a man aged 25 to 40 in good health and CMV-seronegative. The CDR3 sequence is CASSTPTGLHEQFF. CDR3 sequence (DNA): TGTGCCAGCAGCACCCCGACAGGGCTTCATGAGCAGTTCTTC.